The clone carrying this T cell receptor (beta chain) has just a few counts. Its antigen is still unknown. The same CDR3 can be traced to other DNA sequences in this sample. The PCR was carried out with 60 Vbeta primers and 13 Jbeta primers. This table comes from immunoSEQ multiplex PCR, and its TCRdb copy is limited to in-frame clones, with some not included. The repertoire consists of 100,000 or so clones, with around 62% occurring once and the leading ten covering about 3.8%. The data were obtained in a study of cytomegalovirus exposure and HLA in healthy donors. Findings and caveats of the study: In a later analysis, a genetic analysis reported fewer productive-TCR N-insertions in an Asian-associated ancestry cluster than the cohort average. Most observed TCR sequences were rare, whereas some public TCRs were detected in many donors. When analyzed later, the rates of TCR association showed variation by HLA locus, with DRB1 the most and HLA-C the fewest. Overall, around 160 TCR beta chains were annotated as cytomegalovirus-associated.

The CDR3 consists of 15 residues. Trimming cost V 1 base and J 6 bases; bases outside gene matches: 1. The germline V gene has CDR1 SEHNR and CDR2 FQNEAQ (reference sequence). The V and J genes are TRBV7-9 and TRBJ1-6; 9 bases agree with TRBD1. The receptor comes from a man aged 25 to 45 in good health and CMV-seropositive. Sequencing input: PBMCs. CDR3 amino acids: CASSLGQGGNSPLHF. As DNA, the CDR3 is TGTGCCAGCAGCTTAGGACAGGGGGGTAATTCACCCCTCCACTTT.